A selection of T cell receptor beta chains follows, all from one sample in a study of T cell clones after liver transplantation. Assay used: immunoSEQ multiplex PCR; TCRdb lists only in-frame clones, some missing. This sample has approximately 72,000 clones; about 92% occur once, and the top ten carry approximately 2.5%. The sequencing used CD4+ T cells from blood, collected before liver transplant. The receptors here all came from a human donor who received a liver transplant. Each CDR3 is given with its conserved first and last residue. A D gene is named only where the DNA matches it firmly. Some rows have no size entry. The others give once, few or many, or a class for an expanded clone.

clone_size: -
j_call: TRBJ2-1
d_call: TRBD1
v_call: TRBV2
cdr3_nt: TGTGCCAGCAGTGTGGAGACAGGGGCCCTTGGGTACAATGAGCAGTTCTTC
cdr3_aa: CASSVETGALGYNEQFF

clone_size: -
j_call: TRBJ2-1
d_call: TRBD2
v_call: TRBV11-3
cdr3_nt: TGTGCCAGCAGCCCGGCACTAGCGGGAGGGTACAATGAGCAGTTCTTC
cdr3_aa: CASSPALAGGYNEQFF

clone_size: -
j_call: TRBJ2-7
d_call: TRBD1
v_call: TRBV6-1
cdr3_nt: TGTGCCAGCAGTCAAGGGGGCGCCTACGAGCAGTACTTC
cdr3_aa: CASSQGGAYEQYF

clone_size: few
j_call: TRBJ1-1
d_call: -
v_call: TRBV28
cdr3_nt: TGTGCCAGCAGTTTTGCAGGGTTGAACACTGAAGCTTTCTTT
cdr3_aa: CASSFAGLNTEAFF

clone_size: -
j_call: TRBJ2-7
d_call: TRBD2
v_call: TRBV11-3
cdr3_nt: TGTGCCAGCAGCTTAGTAGCTAGCGGCTACGAGCAGTACTTC
cdr3_aa: CASSLVASGYEQYF

clone_size: -
j_call: TRBJ2-7
d_call: -
v_call: TRBV18
cdr3_nt: TGTGCCAGCTCACCAGCTGCTCTACAGGGAGGGGACGAGCAGTACTTC
cdr3_aa: CASSPAALQGGDEQYF

clone_size: -
j_call: TRBJ1-4
d_call: -
v_call: TRBV29-1
cdr3_nt: TGCAGCGCTCAAACAGGTCCTGAAAAACTGTTTTTT
cdr3_aa: CSAQTGPEKLFF

clone_size: -
j_call: TRBJ2-3
d_call: -
v_call: TRBV27
cdr3_nt: TGTGCCAGCAGTTCCGTAGAGGCGGATACGCAGTATTTT
cdr3_aa: CASSSVEADTQYF

clone_size: once
j_call: TRBJ2-1
d_call: TRBD2
v_call: TRBV7-6
cdr3_nt: TGTGCCAGCAGCTTACTAGCGGGAGGGCCCGATGAGCAGTTCTTC
cdr3_aa: CASSLLAGGPDEQFF

clone_size: -
j_call: TRBJ2-7
d_call: -
v_call: TRBV14
cdr3_nt: TGTGCCAGCAGCCAGACCAGGGGATTTACGTGGGAGCAGTACTTC
cdr3_aa: CASSQTRGFTWEQYF

clone_size: -
j_call: TRBJ1-4
d_call: -
v_call: TRBV2
cdr3_nt: TGTGCCAGCAGTGAATTCGTCCGACAAGAAAAACTGTTTTTT
cdr3_aa: CASSEFVRQEKLFF

clone_size: once
j_call: TRBJ2-7
d_call: -
v_call: TRBV5-1
cdr3_nt: TGCGCCAGCAGCTTGGTCCCGCTGACCTCCTACGAGCAGTACTTC
cdr3_aa: CASSLVPLTSYEQYF

clone_size: -
j_call: TRBJ1-2
d_call: -
v_call: TRBV10-1
cdr3_nt: TGCGCCAGCAGTGAGTCGATTTCAGGGGTTGAGGGCTACACCTTC
cdr3_aa: CASSESISGVEGYTF

clone_size: -
j_call: TRBJ2-2
d_call: -
v_call: TRBV5-1
cdr3_nt: TGCGCCAGCAGGTTCCTTACAGTGAACACCGGGGAGCTGTTTTTT
cdr3_aa: CASRFLTVNTGELFF

clone_size: -
j_call: TRBJ1-5
d_call: -
v_call: TRBV19
cdr3_nt: TGTGCCAGCCAAGGCGGACGACAGCCCCAGCATTTT
cdr3_aa: CASQGGRQPQHF

clone_size: -
j_call: TRBJ2-1
d_call: TRBD2
v_call: TRBV6-5
cdr3_nt: TGTGCCAGCAGTACCCTAGCGGGAATCGGCAATGAGCAGTTCTTC
cdr3_aa: CASSTLAGIGNEQFF

clone_size: -
j_call: TRBJ1-1
d_call: TRBD1
v_call: TRBV30
cdr3_nt: TGTGCCTGGAGTACCGGGACAGGGAGTACTGAAGCTTTCTTT
cdr3_aa: CAWSTGTGSTEAFF

clone_size: once
j_call: TRBJ1-3
d_call: -
v_call: TRBV5-6
cdr3_nt: TGTGCCAGCAGCTTTGGGGAGGCAGGAAACACCATATATTTT
cdr3_aa: CASSFGEAGNTIYF

clone_size: -
j_call: TRBJ2-4
d_call: -
v_call: TRBV7-8
cdr3_nt: TGTGCCAGCAGCGCAGACTCAGCAGGGAGGGGGGCCAAAAACATTCAGTACTTC
cdr3_aa: CASSADSAGRGAKNIQYF

clone_size: -
j_call: TRBJ1-1
d_call: TRBD1
v_call: TRBV11-2
cdr3_nt: TGTGCCAGCAGCTACCGCAGGGGGGGGATTAACACTGAAGCTTTCTTT
cdr3_aa: CASSYRRGGINTEAFF

clone_size: -
j_call: TRBJ1-5
d_call: TRBD1
v_call: TRBV6-1
cdr3_nt: TGTGCCAGCAGTTTCGACAGGGGTGGAAATCAGCCCCAGCATTTT
cdr3_aa: CASSFDRGGNQPQHF

clone_size: -
j_call: TRBJ2-3
d_call: TRBD2
v_call: TRBV5-6
cdr3_nt: TGTGCCAGCAGCCCGCCGGGACTAGCGACGGCGGATACGCAGTATTTT
cdr3_aa: CASSPPGLATADTQYF

clone_size: -
j_call: TRBJ2-5
d_call: -
v_call: TRBV6-1
cdr3_nt: TGTGCCAGCAGCGGGGAGTTGCAAGAGACCCAGTACTTC
cdr3_aa: CASSGELQETQYF

clone_size: -
j_call: TRBJ2-2
d_call: -
v_call: TRBV7-8
cdr3_nt: TGTGCCAGCAGCTTAAGGACTATGAACACCGGGGAGCTGTTTTTT
cdr3_aa: CASSLRTMNTGELFF

clone_size: -
j_call: TRBJ1-1
d_call: -
v_call: TRBV2
cdr3_nt: TGTGCCAGCAGGGCCGGACAGAACACTGAAGCTTTCTTT
cdr3_aa: CASRAGQNTEAFF

clone_size: -
j_call: TRBJ1-1
d_call: -
v_call: TRBV2
cdr3_nt: TGTGCCAGCAGTGGGGACACTGAAGCTTTCTTT
cdr3_aa: CASSGDTEAFF

clone_size: once
j_call: TRBJ2-1
d_call: -
v_call: TRBV5-1
cdr3_nt: TGCGCCAGCAGCGAAAGCTCCTACAATGAGCAGTTCTTC
cdr3_aa: CASSESSYNEQFF

clone_size: -
j_call: TRBJ1-2
d_call: TRBD1
v_call: TRBV11-2
cdr3_nt: TGTGCCAGCAGCCCGGTTTGGGACAGGGGGAACGATGGCTACACCTTC
cdr3_aa: CASSPVWDRGNDGYTF

clone_size: -
j_call: TRBJ1-1
d_call: -
v_call: TRBV19
cdr3_nt: TGTGCCAGTAGTGTAGATCCGAGCACTGAAGCTTTCTTT
cdr3_aa: CASSVDPSTEAFF

clone_size: -
j_call: TRBJ1-5
d_call: TRBD1
v_call: TRBV5-5
cdr3_nt: TGTGCCAGCAGCTTGGCCGCGGGACAGGGGTATCAGCCCCAGCATTTT
cdr3_aa: CASSLAAGQGYQPQHF

clone_size: -
j_call: TRBJ1-3
d_call: -
v_call: TRBV2
cdr3_nt: TGTGCCAGCAGTTATACAGGGATCTCTTCTGGAAACACCATATATTTT
cdr3_aa: CASSYTGISSGNTIYF

clone_size: -
j_call: TRBJ1-4
d_call: -
v_call: TRBV28
cdr3_nt: TGTGCCAGCAGTTTAGTCGGTAATATGGGCGAAAAACTGTTTTTT
cdr3_aa: CASSLVGNMGEKLFF

clone_size: -
j_call: TRBJ2-1
d_call: -
v_call: TRBV7-3
cdr3_nt: TGTGCCAGCAGCTTAACGTTCGGGGCGGAGCCGCACAATGAGCAGTTCTTC
cdr3_aa: CASSLTFGAEPHNEQFF

clone_size: -
j_call: TRBJ1-1
d_call: -
v_call: TRBV5-4
cdr3_nt: TGTGCCATACACGGACTGGGCACTGAAGCTTTCTTT
cdr3_aa: CAIHGLGTEAFF

clone_size: -
j_call: TRBJ2-1
d_call: -
v_call: TRBV5-1
cdr3_nt: TGCGCCAGCAGCATAGCCCGAGTGAGTAGCTCCTACAATGAGCAGTTCTTC
cdr3_aa: CASSIARVSSSYNEQFF

clone_size: -
j_call: TRBJ2-1
d_call: TRBD2
v_call: TRBV5-4
cdr3_nt: TGTGCCAGCAGCTTGGTCCTAGCGGGAGATGAGCAGTTCTTC
cdr3_aa: CASSLVLAGDEQFF

clone_size: -
j_call: TRBJ2-2
d_call: -
v_call: TRBV6-5
cdr3_nt: TGTGCCAGCAGGCGAGCGGGCGGCGGGGAGCTGTTTTTT
cdr3_aa: CASRRAGGGELFF

clone_size: once
j_call: TRBJ2-7
d_call: TRBD1
v_call: TRBV7-3
cdr3_nt: TGTGCCAGCAGCTTTATGGACAGGCGTAGCTACGAGCAGTACTTC
cdr3_aa: CASSFMDRRSYEQYF

clone_size: once
j_call: TRBJ1-1
d_call: -
v_call: TRBV19
cdr3_nt: TGTGCCGCGACGGGACACTCGGGCACTGAAGCTTTCTTT
cdr3_aa: CAATGHSGTEAFF

clone_size: -
j_call: TRBJ2-4
d_call: -
v_call: TRBV2
cdr3_nt: TGTGCCAGCAGGATCCCGGTGGACGGCAAAAACATTCAGTACTTC
cdr3_aa: CASRIPVDGKNIQYF

clone_size: -
j_call: TRBJ2-2
d_call: -
v_call: TRBV11-2
cdr3_nt: TGTGCCAGCAGCCCGGGGGCTAGGACCGGGGAGCTGTTTTTT
cdr3_aa: CASSPGARTGELFF

clone_size: -
j_call: TRBJ2-2
d_call: TRBD1
v_call: TRBV4-3
cdr3_nt: TGCGCCAGCAGCCAAGCGGGACAGGGGACCGGGGAGCTGTTTTTT
cdr3_aa: CASSQAGQGTGELFF

clone_size: -
j_call: TRBJ1-3
d_call: TRBD1
v_call: TRBV5-1
cdr3_nt: TGCGCCAGCAGCCTAGGGACAGGGACTGGAAACACCATATATTTT
cdr3_aa: CASSLGTGTGNTIYF

clone_size: -
j_call: TRBJ2-5
d_call: -
v_call: TRBV5-1
cdr3_nt: TGCGCCAGCAGCTTGATGGGCTGGTCCGGAGAGACCCAGTACTTC
cdr3_aa: CASSLMGWSGETQYF

clone_size: -
j_call: TRBJ2-3
d_call: TRBD2
v_call: TRBV5-6
cdr3_nt: TGTGCCAGCAGCGGTGGACTAGCCCATAGGACAGATACGCAGTATTTT
cdr3_aa: CASSGGLAHRTDTQYF

clone_size: -
j_call: TRBJ2-3
d_call: TRBD2
v_call: TRBV4-1
cdr3_nt: TGCGCCAGCGGAATCCTGGGACTAGCGGGGGGCACAGATACGCAGTATTTT
cdr3_aa: CASGILGLAGGTDTQYF

clone_size: -
j_call: TRBJ2-1
d_call: -
v_call: TRBV11-3
cdr3_nt: TGTGCCAGCACCCCAGCGGACTATGACAATGAGCAGTTCTTC
cdr3_aa: CASTPADYDNEQFF

clone_size: -
j_call: TRBJ2-7
d_call: TRBD1
v_call: TRBV6-5
cdr3_nt: TGTGCCAGCAGTTTACAGGGGGCTAATTCAGCCTACGAGCAGTACTTC
cdr3_aa: CASSLQGANSAYEQYF

clone_size: few
j_call: TRBJ2-5
d_call: -
v_call: TRBV7-2
cdr3_nt: TGTGCCAGCAGCCCGAGCGGGCAAGAGACCCAGTACTTC
cdr3_aa: CASSPSGQETQYF

clone_size: -
j_call: TRBJ2-1
d_call: -
v_call: TRBV27
cdr3_nt: TGTGCCAGCAACCCTATTGGAGGGGATTATGAGCAGTTCTTC
cdr3_aa: CASNPIGGDYEQFF

clone_size: -
j_call: TRBJ2-2
d_call: TRBD1
v_call: TRBV28
cdr3_nt: TGTGCCAGCAGTCCCGGGGACAGTTCGAACACCGGGGAGCTGTTTTTT
cdr3_aa: CASSPGDSSNTGELFF

clone_size: -
j_call: TRBJ2-3
d_call: TRBD2
v_call: TRBV18
cdr3_nt: TGTGCCAGCTCACCACCGAGACTAGCGGGGGGAACAGATACGCAGTATTTT
cdr3_aa: CASSPPRLAGGTDTQYF

clone_size: -
j_call: TRBJ2-2
d_call: -
v_call: TRBV28
cdr3_nt: TGTGCCAGCAGCAGCGCAGGTGCGAACACCGGGGAGCTGTTTTTT
cdr3_aa: CASSSAGANTGELFF

clone_size: -
j_call: TRBJ1-2
d_call: -
v_call: TRBV19
cdr3_nt: TGTGCCAGTAGTGTTCAGGGAAGCTATGGCTACACCTTC
cdr3_aa: CASSVQGSYGYTF

clone_size: -
j_call: TRBJ1-1
d_call: -
v_call: TRBV11-3
cdr3_nt: TGTGCCAGCAGCTGGGGCGGGGCTAAGGGCACTGAAGCTTTCTTT
cdr3_aa: CASSWGGAKGTEAFF